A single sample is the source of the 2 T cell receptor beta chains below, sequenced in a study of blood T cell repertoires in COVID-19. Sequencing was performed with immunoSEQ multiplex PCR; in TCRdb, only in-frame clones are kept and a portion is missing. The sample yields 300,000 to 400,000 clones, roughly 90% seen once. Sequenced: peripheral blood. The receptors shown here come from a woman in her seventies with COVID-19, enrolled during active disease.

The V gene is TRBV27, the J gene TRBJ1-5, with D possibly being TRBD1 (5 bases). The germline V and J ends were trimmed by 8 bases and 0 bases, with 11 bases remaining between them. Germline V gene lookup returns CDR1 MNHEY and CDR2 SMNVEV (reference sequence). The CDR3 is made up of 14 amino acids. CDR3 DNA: TGTGCCAGCCGGGGGACGGATAGCAATCAGCCCCAGCATTTT. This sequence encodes CASRGTDSNQPQHF.

Written as DNA, the CDR3 is TGTGCCAGTAGTTTAATCCGCTCCGGGGAATGGTCCTATAATTCACCCCTCCACTTT. Translating gives CASSLIRSGEWSYNSPLHF. The chain links TRBV19 to TRBJ1-6; the D is unclear. This CDR3 region has 19 residues. Germline values: CDR1 LNHDA, CDR2 SQIVND (reference sequence). V lost 5 bases, J lost 1 base, and 21 bases lay in between.